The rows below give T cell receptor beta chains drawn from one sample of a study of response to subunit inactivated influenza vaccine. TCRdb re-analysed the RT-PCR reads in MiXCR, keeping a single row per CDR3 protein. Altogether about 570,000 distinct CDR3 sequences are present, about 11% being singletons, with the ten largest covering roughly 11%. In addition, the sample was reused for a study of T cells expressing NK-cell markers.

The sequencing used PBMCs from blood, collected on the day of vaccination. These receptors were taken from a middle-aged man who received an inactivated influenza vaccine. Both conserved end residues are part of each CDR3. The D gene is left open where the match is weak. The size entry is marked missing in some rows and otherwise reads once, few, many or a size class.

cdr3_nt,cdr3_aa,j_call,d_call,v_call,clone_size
TGTGCCACCAAGCCAAAGGGGTCTCATACGCAGTATTTT,CATKPKGSHTQYF,TRBJ2-3,.,TRBV19,few
TGTGCCACCAGCAGAGGTGGACTAGCGGTGAAATTGTACGAGCAGTACTTC,CATSRGGLAVKLYEQYF,TRBJ2-7,TRBD2,TRBV15,.
TGTGCCAGCACCCGGACTACAGATACGCAGTATTTT,CASTRTTDTQYF,TRBJ2-3,.,TRBV7-9,.
TGTGCCAGCAGTTACTCGATTCCGGTCCCCTCCTACGAGCAGTACTTC,CASSYSIPVPSYEQYF,TRBJ2-7,.,TRBV6-5,many
TGTGCCAGCAGCCTACGGGAACAGGGGAAAGAGACCCAGTACTTC,CASSLREQGKETQYF,TRBJ2-5,TRBD1,TRBV11-2,.
TGTGCCAGCAGCTCAGGGGGGACTAGCGGGATGGGAGAGCAGTTCTTC,CASSSGGTSGMGEQFF,TRBJ2-1,TRBD2,TRBV11-2,.
TGTGCCAGCGGAACACCTTGGGGCGGTAACGAGCAGTACTTC,CASGTPWGGNEQYF,TRBJ2-7,.,TRBV7-9,many
TGCAGTGCCCGAACCGGGACGGGGACCTACAATGAGCAGTTCTTC,CSARTGTGTYNEQFF,TRBJ2-1,.,TRBV20-1,few
TGCAGCGTTGTCTCCTCGGACGTTCTCTCCTACAATGAGCAGTTCTTC,CSVVSSDVLSYNEQFF,TRBJ2-1,.,TRBV29-1,few
TGTGCCAGCAGCCAAGGACAGGTCGAGACCCAGTACTTC,CASSQGQVETQYF,TRBJ2-5,.,TRBV3-1,few
TGCAGTGCCACGCGGGGGGGGGAAGATACGCAGTATTTT,CSATRGGEDTQYF,TRBJ2-3,TRBD2,TRBV20-1,.
TGTGCCAGCAGCTCCCATGGAGGGAACATTCAGTACTTC,CASSSHGGNIQYF,TRBJ2-4,.,TRBV7-2,few
TGTGCCAGCAGCCGCGACTGGGACACTGAAGCTTTCTTT,CASSRDWDTEAFF,TRBJ1-1,.,TRBV28,many
TGTGCCATCAGGGACAGGGACAACACAGATACGCAGTATTTT,CAIRDRDNTDTQYF,TRBJ2-3,TRBD1,TRBV10-3,.
TGCGCCAGCAGCTTGGATGTGAACACTGAAGCTTTCTTT,CASSLDVNTEAFF,TRBJ1-1,.,TRBV5-1,many
TGTGCCAGCCGGACCGGGACAGGGGCCTACGAGCAGTACTTC,CASRTGTGAYEQYF,TRBJ2-7,TRBD1,TRBV6-1,many
TGCAGTGCTAACCGTCCGGTCCCCTACGAGCAGTACTTC,CSANRPVPYEQYF,TRBJ2-7,.,TRBV20-1,few
TGTGCCAGCAGCTTAGGCCCCGACAGGGCCAAAAACATTCAGTACTTC,CASSLGPDRAKNIQYF,TRBJ2-4,.,TRBV7-2,few
TGTGCCAGCAGCCAAGCGAGGTGGACAGGAGACAGCTCCTATAATTCACCCCTCCACTTT,CASSQARWTGDSSYNSPLHF,TRBJ1-6,TRBD1,TRBV4-2,.
TGCGCCAGCAGTGAATCAGGCTTCTACGAGCAGTACTTC,CASSESGFYEQYF,TRBJ2-7,.,TRBV10-2,few
TGTGCCAGCAACTCGACAGCGAACACTGAAGCTTTCTTT,CASNSTANTEAFF,TRBJ1-1,.,TRBV12-3/TRBV12-4,many
TGTGCCACCAGTGATCTCACCTGGGATGGCTCCTACAATGAGCAGTTCTTC,CATSDLTWDGSYNEQFF,TRBJ2-1,.,TRBV24-1,.
TGTGCCAGCAGCTTCGACAGGGGGCCCCAGCATTTT,CASSFDRGPQHF,TRBJ1-5,TRBD1,TRBV5-6,few
TGTGCCAGCAGTTTACCGGGGGGGGCGTACAATGAGCAGTTCTTC,CASSLPGGAYNEQFF,TRBJ2-1,TRBD2,TRBV28,many
TGCGCCAGCAGCCAGGGCCCGGGACAGGACCAAGAGACCCAGTACTTC,CASSQGPGQDQETQYF,TRBJ2-5,TRBD1,TRBV4-1,.
TGTGCCAGCAGCTTATCCCCTAAGGACGAGCAGTACTTC,CASSLSPKDEQYF,TRBJ2-7,.,TRBV11-2,.
TGCAGCGTTGCGGGGGGACAGACTTTCAAAACCTACGAGCAGTACTTC,CSVAGGQTFKTYEQYF,TRBJ2-7,.,TRBV29-1,.
TGTGCCAGCAGTGAAGGCAGGACAGGGATCCACGAGCAGTACTTC,CASSEGRTGIHEQYF,TRBJ2-7,TRBD1,TRBV6-1,.
TGCGCCAGCAGCGCGGGGTACAATGAGCAGTTCTTC,CASSAGYNEQFF,TRBJ2-1,.,TRBV5-1,many
TGTGCCAGCTCACCACGGCAGGACTACACTGAAGCTTTCTTT,CASSPRQDYTEAFF,TRBJ1-1,.,TRBV18,few